This passage covers 18 T cell receptor beta chains from one sample sequenced in a study of T cell responses to AZD1222 COVID-19 vaccine. Using immunoSEQ multiplex PCR, the repertoire was profiled, and TCRdb retains in-frame clones only, with some absent. Seen here are about 180,000 clones, around nine tenths observed once, and the top ten hold 1.6%. The material was peripheral blood, obtained on day 0 of AZD1222 vaccination. The receptors derive from an adult in good health.

V usage is TRBV9 and J usage is TRBJ2-1; a weak D match, TRBD1 (5 bases). CDR1 SGDLS and CDR2 YYNGEE come from the germline V gene. The CDR3 runs 14 residues. The V and J ends lost 2 bases and 2 bases respectively, with 8 bases between them. The CDR3 sequence: CASSVQGTYNEQFF. CDR3 sequence (DNA): TGTGCCAGCAGCGTCCAGGGAACCTACAATGAGCAGTTCTTC.

This clone was counted only a few times. The chain combines TRBV5-1 with TRBJ2-2; 7 bases are a match to TRBD1. Trimming cost V 7 bases and J 7 bases; bases outside gene matches: 10. CDR1 is SGHRS and CDR2 is YFSETQ in the germline V gene. This CDR3 comprises 14 residues. The CDR3 bases are TGCGCCAGCGCCGACAGGGAATTGGTCGGGGAGCTGTTTTTT. Translating gives CASADRELVGELFF.

V and J are TRBV28 and TRBJ2-1, with 11 bases aligning to TRBD2. V lost 6 bases, J lost 3 bases, and 4 bases stayed unmatched. The germline V gene has CDR1 MDHEN and CDR2 SYDVKM. The CDR3 length is 15 residues. CDR3 sequence: CASRRTSGGYNEQFF. For the CDR3, the DNA is TGTGCCAGCAGGCGTACTAGCGGGGGCTACAATGAGCAGTTCTTC.

The chain's CDR3 is CASSPSRGRSEQYV. The CDR3 nucleotides read TGTGCCAGCAGTCCCTCACGGGGGCGGAGCGAGCAGTACGTC. This chain connects TRBV28 to TRBJ2-7; perhaps D is TRBD1 or TRBD2 (6 bases each). CDR3 length: 14 residues. The V end was cut by 5 bases, the J end by 6 bases, with 17 bases between. CDR1 and CDR2 (germline): MDHEN, SYDVKM.

V gene TRBV24-1 combines with J gene TRBJ2-7; D may be TRBD2 (6 bases). The V gene lost 11 bases and the J gene lost 3 bases, with 16 bases spanning the gap. Germline values: CDR1 KGHDR, CDR2 SFDVKD. The CDR3 loop spans 13 amino acids. CDR3 sequence (DNA): TGTGCCATCCCTGCGGGGCCCTTCTACGAGCAGTACGTC. It encodes CAIPAGPFYEQYV.

The rearrangement joins TRBV11-3 to TRBJ2-5, with D perhaps matching TRBD2 (5 bases). The V end lost 1 base, the J end lost 3 bases, and 15 bases lay between the germline ends. The length of the CDR3 is 16 residues. In germline, CDR1 is SGHNT, CDR2 YENEEA. CDR3 loop: CASSLARGRREETQYF. The CDR3 DNA reads TGTGCCAGCAGCTTAGCTCGGGGTCGACGGGAAGAGACCCAGTACTTC.

This chain uses TRBV20-1 with TRBJ1-2; D call uncertain. CDR1 and CDR2 from the germline V gene are DFQATT and SNEGSKA (reference sequence). This CDR3 has 11 amino acids. Trimming took 0 bases from V and 10 from J, leaving 9 bases between them. CDR3 sequence (DNA): TGCAGTGCTAGAGATTCGGGTATCTACACCTTC. Encoded protein: CSARDSGIYTF.

The chain links TRBV5-6 to TRBJ2-4, with 9 positions matching TRBD1. Unmatched junction bases numbered 6, after V lost 4 bases and J lost 7 bases. The CDR3 length is 14 residues. CDR1 and CDR2 from the germline V gene are SGHDT and YYEEEE. CDR3 loop: CASSILDRGNIQYF. The CDR3 DNA reads as TGTGCCAGCAGCATCCTAGACAGGGGGAACATTCAGTACTTC.

The V and J genes are TRBV11-2 and TRBJ1-1; D is unclear. Trimming left V 0 bases short and J 5 bases short, with 7 bases between. This CDR3 has 13 amino acids. Germline-derived CDR1 and CDR2 are SGHAT and FQNNGV. CDR3 sequence reads: CASSLEIGTEAFF. The CDR3 nucleotides are TGTGCCAGCAGCTTAGAGATCGGAACTGAAGCTTTCTTT.

CDR3 loop: CASSLAGTSFGYTF. The CDR3, as DNA: TGCGCCAGCAGCTTGGCCGGGACGAGTTTCGGCTACACCTTC. The genes are TRBV5-1 and TRBJ1-2, with D possibly matching TRBD1 (5 bases). This CDR3 comprises 14 residues. The germline V gene encodes CDR1 SGHRS and CDR2 YFSETQ. Deletions cut 0 bases from V and 8 bases from J, with 14 bases between.

The DNA for the CDR3 is TGTGCCAGCAGTTTACCAGTAGGCACTGAAGCTTTCTTT. This translates into CASSLPVGTEAFF. The rearrangement uses TRBV28 and TRBJ1-1; no clear D gene. Trimming removed 2 bases at V and 4 bases at J, with 8 bases between. Germline V gene sequence: CDR1 MDHEN, CDR2 SYDVKM. The CDR3 consists of 13 residues.

The V call is TRBV7-3, the J call TRBJ2-1; maybe TRBD2 (6 bases). Per the germline V gene, CDR1 is SGHTA and CDR2 is FQGTGA. V lost 0 bases, J lost 7 bases, and 16 bases lay in between. CDR3 length: 16 residues. CDR3 in amino acids: CASSLTPGDTKNEQFF. In DNA form, the CDR3 reads TGTGCCAGCAGCTTAACCCCGGGAGATACTAAAAATGAGCAGTTCTTC. Based on the CDR3 plus reference TRBV7-3 and TRBJ2-1, the full variable domain is GAGVSQTPSNKVTEKGKYVELRCDPISGHTALYWYRQSLGQGPEFLIYFQGTGAADDSGLPNDRFFAVRPEGSVSTLKIQRTERGDSAVYLCASSLTPGDTKNEQFFGPGTRLTVL.

V gene TRBV6-4 combines with J gene TRBJ1-2, with 7 bases fitting TRBD1. The CDR3 covers 14 residues. V was clipped by 0 bases and J by 4 bases; unmatched bases: 2. Germline assignment: CDR1 MRHNA and CDR2 SNTAGT. The DNA for the CDR3 is TGTGCCAGCAGTGACTCGAGGGGGCCCTATGGCTACACCTTC. It translates to CASSDSRGPYGYTF.

This rearrangement joins TRBV7-2 to TRBJ2-2; D may be TRBD2 (6 bases). Germline CDR1 and CDR2: SGHTA and FQGNSA. V lost 3 bases and J 1 base, leaving 9 bases between the germline ends. The CDR3 runs 15 residues. The CDR3 DNA sequence: TGTGCCAGCAGCTTGGGCGGGGAGAACACCGGGGAGCTGTTTTTT. It yields the protein CASSLGGENTGELFF.

This rearrangement joins TRBV6-2 or TRBV6-3 to TRBJ2-7, with D perhaps assigned TRBD1 or TRBD2 (6 bases each). The germline V and J ends were trimmed by 0 bases and 1 base, with 19 bases remaining between them. The CDR3 consists of 18 residues. Germline V CDR1 and CDR2: MNHEY, SVGEGT. CDR3 in DNA: TGTGCCAGCAGTTACTCGGGGGGCTGGCGGGATAAGTCCTACGAGCAGTACTTC. This sequence encodes CASSYSGGWRDKSYEQYF.

This sequence joins TRBV19 and TRBJ2-2, with D maybe TRBD1 (7 bases). The CDR3 covers 15 residues. Germline V CDR1 and CDR2: LNHDA, SQIVND (reference sequence). V was pared by 10 bases and J by 0 bases, with 15 bases between. CDR3 in amino acids: CATRGAQANTGELFF. CDR3 nucleotide sequence: TGTGCCACCAGGGGGGCTCAAGCGAACACCGGGGAGCTGTTTTTT.

The rearrangement joins TRBV21-1 to TRBJ2-3; TRBD1 was called by the table and not checked on the DNA. TRBV21-1 has pseudogene status. The CDR3 contains 16 residues. CDR3 nucleotides: TGTGCCAGCATACTGGGACAGGACAGTGGCACAGATACGCAGTATTTT. Encoded protein: CASILGQDSGTDTQYF.

The chain's CDR3 is CASSRQGANSPLHF. The CDR3 DNA reads TGTGCCAGCAGCCGACAGGGTGCTAATTCACCCCTCCACTTT. The V gene is TRBV7-8, the J gene TRBJ1-6; 7 nucleotides agree with TRBD1. Trimming cost V 5 bases and J 6 bases; bases outside gene matches: 4. The CDR3 totals 14 residues. Germline V gene data show CDR1 as SGHVS and CDR2 as FQNEAQ.